This T cell receptor beta chain came from a study of cytomegalovirus exposure and HLA in healthy donors (dated 2017 in TCRdb). For context, the study as a whole: In an earlier analysis of approximately 640 of the donors, 276 Gb of sequence data and 100 million or so unique TCR beta sequences from roughly 200 million T cells were reported. An early release covering approximately 600 HLA-typed donors comprised approximately 300 gigabases of sequencing data and roughly 86 million unique TCR sequences. Of the 300 to 450 genotyped donors, 80% to 90% were placed in the genetic ancestry cluster associated with self-reported Caucasian donors. The study aimed to test whether signatures of past pathogen exposure could be identified by cataloging public T cell receptors. The study used immunosequencing to profile the T cell repertoires of 666 subjects and linked those repertoires to cytomegalovirus serostatus. In addition to the first cohort of 500 to 850 subjects, a separate validation cohort of approximately 120 different subjects was used. To predict cytomegalovirus infection status, the study brought together high-throughput TCR immunosequencing, statistical association of individual TCRs with disease status, and machine learning. A later analysis re-analyzed previously published TCR beta repertoires from 650 to 800 donors and added high-resolution HLA genotyping to study TCR occurrence patterns. Rather than using new phenotypic data, the later analysis identified candidate immune exposures from TCR beta sequences and from how often those sequences occurred across donors. An earlier analysis of 587 of the donors used high-throughput TCR beta sequencing to judge whether each TCR beta V gene segment behaved as functional or pseudogenic. Donor age, sex, ethnicity and CMV serostatus were compiled alongside the repertoire data. In a later genetic analysis, genome-wide SNP genotypes for 398 of the 666 donors were used, and that subset was treated as a discovery cohort. Every repertoire in the discovery cohort had been generated on one and the same sequencing platform. HLA typing covered class I and class II loci at four-digit resolution. The number of typed donors differed by locus: roughly 629-640 for A, B, C, DRB1 and DQB1; 500 to 550 for DQA1; fewer than 610 for DPA1; and about 450 for DPB1. Several DR-DQ haplotypes were treated as single units for association and clustering because of strong linkage in the cohort. Across about 370 genotyped donors of the cohort, an average of roughly 250,000 unique TCR beta nucleotide sequences per donor were sequenced, and about a sixth of those sequences were non-productive. Beyond this particular receptor, the publication reports: The presence/absence analyses assumed that sequencing depth was roughly uniform across donors, and that assumption may not be true. Because HLA typing was unavailable for some donors at each locus, only the typed subset was used in association tests. Some IMGT-functional V segments, including TRBV6-2 and TRBV6-3, could not be told apart with the 87-base-pair reads, so those segments were excluded. Specific HLA alleles were associated with 15,000 to 20,000 TCR beta sequences at a false discovery rate of 0.05 in a later analysis. In a later analysis, TCR association rates were found to vary across HLA loci, with the most associated TCRs seen for DRB1 alleles and the fewest for HLA-C alleles. A later analysis found that HLA-associated TCR beta chains were more clonally expanded and had lower generation probabilities than equally common non-associated chains. Broadly in line with IMGT annotations, most TCR beta V segments showed up in productive rearrangements about 87% or about 30% of the time in an earlier analysis of several hundred of the donors. Linkage disequilibrium might explain the correlated functional status among segregating V segments, but an unknown experimental factor could not be excluded. Compared with the approximately 710-donor mean, donors in an Asian-associated ancestry cluster had fewer N-insertions in productive TCRs, according to a later genetic analysis. In both the original and validation cohorts, the classifier was reported to diagnose cytomegalovirus status with high specificity and sensitivity. An association between a missense DCLRE1C variant and V-gene and J-gene trimming of TCR beta chains was found in a later genetic analysis and replicated in an independent cohort. A further reported finding was that TCR beta sequences accurately predicted the HLA-A and HLA-B alleles for most subjects in the first cohort. The authors suggested that the approach could potentially be extended to other disease states and immunological phenotypes. When HLA alleles, especially DR and DQ, strongly co-occurred, attributing TCR associations to individual alleles was difficult. A later analysis found that most CMV-associated TCR beta chains appeared HLA-restricted, with HLA associations seemingly driven largely by CMV exposure. Because counts were too low, fewer than 20 rarely observed V segments, including chromosome 9 orphons, were excluded from the earlier analysis of around 590 of the donors. CMV serostatus was the only immune exposure information available for the cohort. Three of the identified cytomegalovirus-associated TCR beta chains were confirmed in vitro to be specific for cytomegalovirus antigens. A group of highly shared sequence variants was considered likely to be a technical artifact of the sequencing pipeline. A total of fewer than 200 TCR beta chains were listed by the study as associated with cytomegalovirus. Most TCR sequences were seen in very few donors, while some public TCRs were found in many individuals. The cohort was sequenced for TCR beta chains only, and without alpha or paired-chain data the features that could be detected were limited. A later analysis reported that several top co-occurrence clusters appeared linked to parvovirus B19, influenza, CMV and Epstein-Barr virus.

Library prep was done by the immunoSEQ multiplex PCR assay. For the multiplex PCR, a mixture combining 60 forward primers for TCR Vbeta segments and 13 reverse primers for TCR Jbeta segments was used. The CDR3 region of rearranged TCR beta genes was amplified from genomic DNA by a multiplex PCR assay. The amplified TCR beta libraries were sequenced on the Illumina HiSeq System as 87-base-pair reads. The published analysis was carried out like this. A later analysis tallied tens of millions of unique TCR beta chains across the 666 repertoires, and approximately 12 million of those chains were shared by two or more donors. Raw reads were error-corrected and collapsed into unique sequences by a nearest-neighbor algorithm in which closely related sequences were merged to remove PCR and sequencing errors. To assign V, D and J gene segments, CDR3 sequences were aligned to IMGT reference sequences. Each retained sequence needed at least a six-nucleotide match to both a V gene segment and a J gene segment. Rearrangements were classified as productive when the CDR3 lacked stop codons and remained in frame with V and J, and all other rearrangements were classified as non-productive. Following IMGT convention, CDR3 was defined as the stretch from the second conserved V-encoded cysteine to the conserved J-encoded phenylalanine. Sequences without an unambiguous match to a single V gene segment were excluded from the earlier analysis of about 600 of the donors. In an earlier analysis of several hundred of the donors, V segments were called functional above 56.7% productive rearrangements and were called segregating when the between-donor standard deviation exceeded 5%. A statistical classification framework was built to diagnose cytomegalovirus status from the catalog of TCR beta chain sequences. In a later analysis, TCR nucleotide sequences were compared against IMGT/GENE-DB human TR gene sequences so that V and J genes could be assigned. The TCRdist pipeline was used in a later analysis to assign CDR3 sequences and most-parsimonious VDJ recombination scenarios. In a later analysis, each TCR beta chain was defined by its CDR3 amino acid sequence together with its V-gene family, and reads without a unique V-gene family were excluded. In a later analysis, fewer than 600 highly shared, low-generation-probability nucleotide sequences were removed to address suspected cross-contamination and a sequencing artifact. In a later analysis, a clonal expansion index was calculated for each public chain from normalized within-repertoire ranks of inferred template counts. In a later analysis, generation probabilities were computed using a VDJ recombination model fitted to out-of-frame rearrangements, and the results were checked against IGoR. In a later analysis, hypergeometric tests were used to score TCR-TCR, TCR-HLA and TCR-CMV co-occurrence, with a repertoire-size bias correction applied to TCR pairs. A later analysis estimated false discovery rates by permuting HLA or CMV assignments 20 times. In a later analysis, co-occurring TCRs were grouped using DBSCAN, with TCRdist sequence similarity added in when clustering inside HLA-allele-positive subsets. Repertoires with fewer than 30,000 or more than 120,000 public chains, plus five repertoires with anomalous nucleotide sharing, were excluded from co-occurrence clustering. TCRdb's version of the immuneACCESS table is confined to in-frame rearrangements and falls short of the full clone set. An unresolved V gene accounts for under half of the shortfall where checked; the remainder is of unknown origin. V and J calls and clone size are given by that table; D and trimming were obtained from the DNA. This sample has some 140,000 clones in its table, and around four fifths of those were observed once. 1.5% of the sample lies in the top ten.

Trimming takes 5 bases off V and 6 bases off J; junction bases not matched to a gene: 7. The CDR3 contains 13 residues, cysteine and phenylalanine counted. Here the CDR3 DNA is all that survives: 39 bases in frame from base 1. CDR1 and CDR2, looked up from the germline V gene, are KGHSH and LQKENI. To note about this clone: This clone's antigen is unknown. No base-level quality is on record; no much larger clone is a single base apart.

In total, about 650 healthy bone marrow donors made up the cohort. At the time of sampling, every cohort member was nominally healthy, though immune exposures that went unrecorded were likely present. The donor was CMV seronegative and was included in the group of a few hundred seronegative cohort members. A peripheral blood sample was collected from each donor, and TCR beta sequencing was performed on peripheral blood mononuclear cells. Genomic DNA was extracted from the blood cell samples with the Qiagen DNeasy Blood Extraction Kit. The sample consisted of PBMCs. This TCR was recovered from a middle-aged man in good health and CMV-seronegative. Here the chain combines TRBV18 and TRBJ2-7, and TRBD1 matches 7 of the central bases. The bases are TGTGCCAGCTCAATTGGACAGGAAACCGAGCAGTACTTC. This yields the protein CASSIGQETEQYF.